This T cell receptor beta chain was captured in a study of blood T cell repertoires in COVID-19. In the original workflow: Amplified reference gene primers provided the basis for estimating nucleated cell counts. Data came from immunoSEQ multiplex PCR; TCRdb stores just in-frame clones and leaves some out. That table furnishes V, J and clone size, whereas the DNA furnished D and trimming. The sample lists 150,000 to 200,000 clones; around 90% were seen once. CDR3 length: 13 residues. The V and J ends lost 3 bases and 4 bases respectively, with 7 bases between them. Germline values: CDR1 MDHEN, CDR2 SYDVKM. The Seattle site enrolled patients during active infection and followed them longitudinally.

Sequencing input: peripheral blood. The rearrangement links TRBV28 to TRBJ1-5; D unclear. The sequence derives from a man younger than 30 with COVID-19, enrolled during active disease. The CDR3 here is CASSLLRNQPQHF. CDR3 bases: TGTGCCAGCAGTTTGTTGAGAAATCAGCCCCAGCATTTT.